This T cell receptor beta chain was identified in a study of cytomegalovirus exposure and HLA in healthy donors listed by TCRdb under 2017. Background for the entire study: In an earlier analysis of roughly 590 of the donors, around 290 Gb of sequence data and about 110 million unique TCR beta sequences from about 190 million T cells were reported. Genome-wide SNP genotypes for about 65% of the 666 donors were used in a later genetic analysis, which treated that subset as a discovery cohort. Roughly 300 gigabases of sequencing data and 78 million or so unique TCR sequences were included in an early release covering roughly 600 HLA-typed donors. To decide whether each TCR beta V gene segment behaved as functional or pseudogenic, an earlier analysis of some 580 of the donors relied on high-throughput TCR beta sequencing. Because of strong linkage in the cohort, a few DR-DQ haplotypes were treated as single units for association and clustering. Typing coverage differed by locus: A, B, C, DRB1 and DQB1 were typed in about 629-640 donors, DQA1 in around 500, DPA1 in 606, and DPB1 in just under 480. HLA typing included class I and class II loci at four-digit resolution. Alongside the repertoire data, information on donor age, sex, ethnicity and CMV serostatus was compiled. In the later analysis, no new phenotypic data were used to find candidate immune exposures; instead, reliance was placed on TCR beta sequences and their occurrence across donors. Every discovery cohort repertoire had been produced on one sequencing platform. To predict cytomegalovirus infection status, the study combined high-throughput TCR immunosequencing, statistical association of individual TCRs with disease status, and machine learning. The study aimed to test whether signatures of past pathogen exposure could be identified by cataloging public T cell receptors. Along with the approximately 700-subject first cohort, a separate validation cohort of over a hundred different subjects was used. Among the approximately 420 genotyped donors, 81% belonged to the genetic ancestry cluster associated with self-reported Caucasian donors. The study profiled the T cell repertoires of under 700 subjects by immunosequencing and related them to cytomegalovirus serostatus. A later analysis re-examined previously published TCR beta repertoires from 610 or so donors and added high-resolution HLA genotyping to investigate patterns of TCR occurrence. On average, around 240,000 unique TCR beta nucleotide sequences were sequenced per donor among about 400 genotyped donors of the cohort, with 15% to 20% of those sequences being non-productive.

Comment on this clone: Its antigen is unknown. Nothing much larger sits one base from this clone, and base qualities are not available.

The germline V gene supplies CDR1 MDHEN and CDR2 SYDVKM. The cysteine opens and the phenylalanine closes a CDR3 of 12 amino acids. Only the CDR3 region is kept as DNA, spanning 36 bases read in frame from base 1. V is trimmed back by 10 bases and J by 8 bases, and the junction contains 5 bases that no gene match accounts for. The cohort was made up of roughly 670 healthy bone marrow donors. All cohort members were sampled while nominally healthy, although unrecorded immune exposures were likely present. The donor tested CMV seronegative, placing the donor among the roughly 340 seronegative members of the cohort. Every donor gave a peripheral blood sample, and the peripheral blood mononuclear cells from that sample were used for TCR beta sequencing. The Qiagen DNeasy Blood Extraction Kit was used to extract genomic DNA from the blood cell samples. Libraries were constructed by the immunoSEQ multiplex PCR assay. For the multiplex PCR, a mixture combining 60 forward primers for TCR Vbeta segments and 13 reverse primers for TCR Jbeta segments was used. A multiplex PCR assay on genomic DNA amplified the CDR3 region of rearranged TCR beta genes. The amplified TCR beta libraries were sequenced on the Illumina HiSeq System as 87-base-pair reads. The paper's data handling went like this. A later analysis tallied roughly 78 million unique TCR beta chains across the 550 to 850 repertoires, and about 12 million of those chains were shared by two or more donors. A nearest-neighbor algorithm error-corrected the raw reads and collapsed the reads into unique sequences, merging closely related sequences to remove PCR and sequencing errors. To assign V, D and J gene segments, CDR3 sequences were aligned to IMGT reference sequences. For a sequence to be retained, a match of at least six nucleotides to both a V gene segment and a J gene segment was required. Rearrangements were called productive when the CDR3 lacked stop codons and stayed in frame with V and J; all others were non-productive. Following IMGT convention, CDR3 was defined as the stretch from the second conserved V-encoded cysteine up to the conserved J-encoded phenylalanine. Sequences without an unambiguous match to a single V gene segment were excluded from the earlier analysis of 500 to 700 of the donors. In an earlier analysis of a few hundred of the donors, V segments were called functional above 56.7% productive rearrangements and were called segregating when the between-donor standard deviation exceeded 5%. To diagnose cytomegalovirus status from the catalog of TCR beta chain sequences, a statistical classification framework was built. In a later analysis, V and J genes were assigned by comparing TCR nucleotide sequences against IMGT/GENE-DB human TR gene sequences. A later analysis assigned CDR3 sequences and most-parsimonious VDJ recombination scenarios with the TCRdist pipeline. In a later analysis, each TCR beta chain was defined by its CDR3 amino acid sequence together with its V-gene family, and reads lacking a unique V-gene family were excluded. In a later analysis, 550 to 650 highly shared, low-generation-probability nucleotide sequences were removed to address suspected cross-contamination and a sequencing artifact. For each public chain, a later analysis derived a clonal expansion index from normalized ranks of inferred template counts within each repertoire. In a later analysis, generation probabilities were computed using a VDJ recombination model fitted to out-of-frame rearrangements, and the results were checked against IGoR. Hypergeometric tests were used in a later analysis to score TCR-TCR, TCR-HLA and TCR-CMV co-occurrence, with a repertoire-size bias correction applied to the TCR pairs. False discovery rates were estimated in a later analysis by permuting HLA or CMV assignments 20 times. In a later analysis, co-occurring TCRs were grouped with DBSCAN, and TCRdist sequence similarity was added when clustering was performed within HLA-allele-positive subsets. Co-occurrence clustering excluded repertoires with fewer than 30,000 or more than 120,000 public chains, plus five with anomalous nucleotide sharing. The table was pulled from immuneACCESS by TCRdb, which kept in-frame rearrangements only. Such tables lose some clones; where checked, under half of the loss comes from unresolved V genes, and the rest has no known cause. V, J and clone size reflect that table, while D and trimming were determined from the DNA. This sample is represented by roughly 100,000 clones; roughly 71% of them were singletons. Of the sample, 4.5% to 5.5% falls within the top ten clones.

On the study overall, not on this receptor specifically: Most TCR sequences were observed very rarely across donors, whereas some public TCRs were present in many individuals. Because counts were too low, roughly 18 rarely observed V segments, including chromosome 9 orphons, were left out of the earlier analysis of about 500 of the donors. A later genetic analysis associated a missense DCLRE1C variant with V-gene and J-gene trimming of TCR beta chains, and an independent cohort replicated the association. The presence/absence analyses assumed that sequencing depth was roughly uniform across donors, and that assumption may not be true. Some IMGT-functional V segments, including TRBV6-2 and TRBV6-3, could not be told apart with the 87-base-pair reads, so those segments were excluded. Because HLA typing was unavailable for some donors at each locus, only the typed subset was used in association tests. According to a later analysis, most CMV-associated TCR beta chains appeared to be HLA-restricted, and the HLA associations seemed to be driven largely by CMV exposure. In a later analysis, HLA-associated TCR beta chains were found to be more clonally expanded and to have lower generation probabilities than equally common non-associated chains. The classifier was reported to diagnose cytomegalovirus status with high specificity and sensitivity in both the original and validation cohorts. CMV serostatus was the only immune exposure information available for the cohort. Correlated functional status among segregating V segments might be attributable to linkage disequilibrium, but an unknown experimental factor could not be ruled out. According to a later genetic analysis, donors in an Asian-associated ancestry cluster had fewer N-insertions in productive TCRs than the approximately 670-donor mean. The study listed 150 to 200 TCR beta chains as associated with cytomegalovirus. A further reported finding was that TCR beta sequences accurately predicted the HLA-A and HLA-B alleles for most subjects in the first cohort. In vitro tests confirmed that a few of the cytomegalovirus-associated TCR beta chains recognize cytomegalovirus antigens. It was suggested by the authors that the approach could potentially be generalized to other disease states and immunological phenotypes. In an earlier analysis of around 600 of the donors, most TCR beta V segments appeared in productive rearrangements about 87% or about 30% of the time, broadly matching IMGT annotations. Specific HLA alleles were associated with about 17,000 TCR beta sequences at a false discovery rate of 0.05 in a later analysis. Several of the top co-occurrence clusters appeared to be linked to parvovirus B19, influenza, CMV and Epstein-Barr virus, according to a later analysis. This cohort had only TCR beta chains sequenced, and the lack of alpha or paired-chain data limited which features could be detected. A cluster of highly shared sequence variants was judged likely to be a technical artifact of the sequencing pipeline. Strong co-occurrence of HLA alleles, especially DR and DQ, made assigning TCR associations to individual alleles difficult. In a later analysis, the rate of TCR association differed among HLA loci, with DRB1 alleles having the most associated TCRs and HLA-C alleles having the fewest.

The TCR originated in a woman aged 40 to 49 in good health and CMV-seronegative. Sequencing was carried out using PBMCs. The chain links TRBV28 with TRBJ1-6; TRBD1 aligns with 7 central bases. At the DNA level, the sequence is TGTGCCACTACAGGGGTAGATTCACCCCTCCACTTT. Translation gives CATTGVDSPLHF.